The next 20 T cell receptor beta chains were all read from a single sample in a study of T cells in Graves' hyperthyroidism and ophthalmopathy. TCR beta CDR3 region amplification was performed from RNA transcripts. The HTBI primer set was used in a first-round RT-PCR of the TCR CDR3. TCRdb re-called the multiplex PCR reads with MiXCR, one entry per CDR3 protein. The table has a few hundred thousand distinct CDR3 sequences, around 42% seen once; the top ten hold roughly 7.7%. The sample taken for sequencing was peripheral blood or thyroid tissue (not recorded which). These receptors were obtained from a woman younger than 30 with Graves' hyperthyroidism.

Concerning this clonotype itself: This may stem from a read error, because a much larger clone lies one nucleotide away. This chain uses TRBV30 with TRBJ2-7; no reliable D call. With 4 bases removed from V and 3 bases from J, the gap between germline ends came to 7 bases. CDR1 and CDR2 (germline): GTSNPN, SVGIG (reference sequence). There are 11 residues in the CDR3. The DNA of the CDR3 is TGTGCCTGGAACCATCGCTACGAGCAGTACTTC. Translated, it gives CAWNHRYEQYF.

The CDR3 reads CASSQDRLGGETQYF. Here the CDR3 DNA reads TGTGCCAGCAGCCAAGACCGGCTTGGGGGAGAGACCCAGTACTTC. The genes are TRBV3-1 and TRBJ2-5; the D gene could be TRBD1 or TRBD2 (5 bases each). Per the germline V gene, CDR1 is LGHDT and CDR2 is YNNKEL (reference sequence). V lost 0 bases and J 4 bases, leaving 12 bases between the germline ends. The CDR3 has 15 residues.

Ten or more counts support this clonotype. The chain is built from TRBV2 and TRBJ1-1, with 8 bases aligning to TRBD1. Trimming took 6 bases from V and 4 from J; bases not matched to a gene: 10. The CDR3 spans 15 residues. Germline V CDR1 and CDR2: SNHLY, FYNNEI. The CDR3 DNA is TGTGCCAGCAGCACAGGACAGGGAGGCTCCACTGAAGCTTTCTTT. Translated: CASSTGQGGSTEAFF.

This clonotype was found a few times. The V call is TRBV2, the J call TRBJ2-3, with 7 bases aligning to TRBD1. The CDR3 is made up of 14 amino acids. V lost 6 bases and J lost 0; bases outside the gene matches: 3. Germline V gene data show CDR1 as SNHLY and CDR2 as FYNNEI. The CDR3 region has the DNA TGTGCCAGCAGGGGACAGCTTAGCACAGATACGCAGTATTTT. Its translation: CASRGQLSTDTQYF. Using reference TRBV2 and TRBJ2-3 for the parts outside the CDR3, the full variable domain is EPEVTQTPSHQVTQMGQEVILRCVPISNHLYFYWYRQILGQKVEFLVSFYNNEISEKSEIFDDQFSVERPDGSNFTLKIRSTKLEDSAMYFCASRGQLSTDTQYFGPGTRLTVL.

This clonotype was seen repeatedly, ten times or more. V gene TRBV4-1 combines with J gene TRBJ2-7; D call uncertain. This CDR3 has 13 residues. Germline values: CDR1 MGHRA, CDR2 YSYEKL. V was trimmed by 0 bases and J by 9 bases, leaving 12 bases between them. The CDR3 spells CASSQDNPLRQYF. The CDR3 DNA is TGCGCCAGCAGCCAAGATAACCCGTTAAGGCAGTACTTC.

This clonotype has ten or more counts. CDR3 sequence (DNA): TGTGCCATCAGTGCGGGGTTTAGCAATCAGCCCCAGCATTTT. This encodes CAISAGFSNQPQHF. V gene TRBV10-3 combines with J gene TRBJ1-5; D is ambiguous. CDR1 is ENHRY and CDR2 is SYGVKD in the germline V gene. V lost 4 bases and J 0 bases, leaving 7 bases between the germline ends. CDR3 length equals 14 residues.

There are many counts of this clonotype. This chain uses TRBV6-6 with TRBJ2-7; no definite D call. Trimming pared 5 bases from V and 2 bases from J, leaving 10 bases between. The length of the CDR3 is 13 residues. Germline values: CDR1 MNHNY, CDR2 SVGAGI (reference sequence). CDR3 coding DNA: TGTGCCAGCAGTGACGGCCGAACCTACGAGCAGTACTTC. This gives the protein CASSDGRTYEQYF.

Concerning this clonotype itself: This may stem from a read error, because a much larger clone lies one nucleotide away. The genes are TRBV12-3 or TRBV12-4 and TRBJ1-1; 9 bases align to TRBD1. Unmatched junction bases numbered 10, after V lost 5 bases and J lost 0 bases. The CDR3 length is 17 residues. The CDR3 sequence is CASSRPGTGYLNTEAFF. The CDR3 DNA sequence: TGTGCCAGCAGTCGGCCCGGGACAGGGTATCTGAACACTGAAGCTTTCTTT.

With regard to this clonotype: With a much larger clone just one base away, this may be a read error. The rearrangement uses TRBV6-5 and TRBJ1-4; weak D call: TRBD1 (6 bases). CDR1 is MNHEY, CDR2 SVGAGI, per germline. CDR3 length equals 14 residues. The CDR3 here is CANSFGQGIEKLFF. The CDR3 DNA sequence: TGTGCCAACAGTTTCGGCCAGGGGATTGAAAAACTGTTTTTT.

The chain joins TRBV20-1 to TRBJ2-3; TRBD2 matches 9 bases. The germline V gene encodes CDR1 DFQATT and CDR2 SNEGSKA (reference sequence). CDR3 size: 14 residues. The J segment lost 2 bases and the V segment lost 5 bases, leaving 5 bases of the junction unmatched. CDR3 residues: CSAPGLAPTDTQYF. DNA of the CDR3: TGCAGTGCTCCGGGACTAGCTCCCACAGATACGCAGTATTTT.

This clonotype was seen repeatedly, ten times or more. V is TRBV2 and J is TRBJ1-2; 8 nucleotides match TRBD1. Germline V gives CDR1 SNHLY, CDR2 FYNNEI. This CDR3 comprises 12 residues. V lost 5 bases and J lost 10; bases outside the gene matches: 6. DNA of the CDR3: TGTGCCAGCAGTCCGACAGGGGTTGACTACACCTTC. Translation: CASSPTGVDYTF.

The J gene is TRBJ1-1, the V gene TRBV7-2; no clear D gene. Deletions cut 1 base from V and 7 bases from J, with 4 bases between. Germline CDR1 SGHTA, CDR2 FQGNSA. CDR3 length: 11 residues. CDR3 protein: CASSLDSEAFF. Written as DNA, the CDR3 is TGTGCCAGCAGCTTAGATAGTGAAGCTTTCTTT.

This clonotype appeared many times. This chain uses TRBV13 with TRBJ1-2, with unresolved D. This CDR3 has 14 residues. The germline V gene has CDR1 PRHDT and CDR2 FYEKMQ (reference sequence). Trimming stripped 6 bases from V and 4 bases from J, with 15 bases between. The CDR3 loop reads CASRYGEAIYGYTF. CDR3 nucleotide sequence: TGTGCCAGCAGGTATGGAGAGGCTATCTATGGCTACACCTTC.

This clonotype was observed many times. J is TRBJ2-7 and V is TRBV20-1; D might be TRBD2 (7 bases). V lost 5 bases to trimming and J lost 5 bases, with 10 bases between them. This CDR3 contains 11 residues. Germline V CDR1 and CDR2: DFQATT, SNEGSKA (reference sequence). CDR3 in DNA: TGCAGTGCTCGGGGGGCCAACGAGCAGTACTTC. Translated, it gives CSARGANEQYF.

The table lists this clonotype with many counts. The rearrangement uses TRBV4-2 and TRBJ2-5; perhaps TRBD2 as D (5 bases). CDR1 and CDR2 from the germline V gene are LGHNA and YNFKEQ. This CDR3 spans 15 amino acids. Deletions cut 6 bases from V and 3 bases from J, with 17 bases between. This CDR3 reads CASRLGSLREETQYF. CDR3 nucleotide sequence: TGTGCCAGCAGGTTAGGGTCGTTGCGGGAAGAGACCCAGTACTTC.

The sample holds many counts of this clonotype. V gene TRBV9 combines with J gene TRBJ1-1, with no clear D. V lost 2 bases to trimming and J lost 0 bases, with 17 bases between them. The length of the CDR3 is 17 residues. Germline values: CDR1 SGDLS, CDR2 YYNGEE. The CDR3 reads CASSVLTLGSMNTEAFF. The CDR3 region has the DNA TGTGCCAGCAGCGTCCTAACTCTGGGCTCCATGAACACTGAAGCTTTCTTT. Full variable domain (missing parts from reference TRBV9 and TRBJ1-1): DSGVTQTPKHLITATGQRVTLRCSPRSGDLSVYWYQQSLDQGLQFLIQYYNGEERAKGNILERFSAQQFPDLHSELNLSSLELGDSALYFCASSVLTLGSMNTEAFFGQGTRLTVV.

This clonotype was observed once. The gene calls are TRBV19 and TRBJ2-1, with 7 positions matching TRBD2. CDR3 length: 15 residues. The ends lost 2 bases at V and 3 bases at J; junction bases unmatched: 4. Germline V gene sequence: CDR1 LNHDA, CDR2 SQIVND (reference sequence). The CDR3 nucleotides read TGTGCCAGTAGTATATCTAGCGGAAACTACAATGAGCAGTTCTTC. It encodes CASSISSGNYNEQFF.

This clonotype was detected only a few times. The chain uses TRBV19 and TRBJ2-6, with TRBD1 as a possible D gene (6 bases). V lost 4 bases to trimming and J lost 4 bases, with 17 bases between them. Germline loops: CDR1 LNHDA, CDR2 SQIVND (reference sequence). This CDR3 has 17 amino acids. The CDR3 here is CASSTGHLSAGANVLTF. In DNA form, the CDR3 reads TGTGCCAGTAGTACGGGACATCTCTCAGCCGGGGCCAACGTCCTGACTTTC.

V gene TRBV7-9 combines with J gene TRBJ2-4, with D perhaps TRBD1 (6 bases). The CDR3 length is 16 residues. V was clipped by 4 bases and J by 2 bases, with 15 bases between them. Germline V gene lookup returns CDR1 SEHNR and CDR2 FQNEAQ (reference sequence). DNA of the CDR3: TGTGCCAGCAGCTCGGACCCACAGGGTACCAAAAACATTCAGTACTTC. Amino acids: CASSSDPQGTKNIQYF.

This clonotype came up once. A clone one base away is much larger, so this may be a read error. The chain employs TRBV20-1 and TRBJ2-7; 12 bases are a match to TRBD2. V gave up 7 bases and J gave up 7 bases; unmatched junction bases: 14. Germline CDR1 reads DFQATT; CDR2 reads SNEGSKA (reference sequence). This CDR3 has 15 residues. CDR3 in DNA: TGCAGTGTCGCCTCCCTAGCGGGAGGGTCGGGGGAGCAGTACTTC. Residues: CSVASLAGGSGEQYF.